These 8 T cell receptor beta chains came from one sample sequenced in a study of T cell changes during pregnancy in multiple sclerosis. TCRdb's copy holds only in-frame clones and misses some; the assay was immunoSEQ multiplex PCR. The data show tens of thousands of clones, 88% seen once. This sample comprised CD8+ T cells from peripheral blood mononuclear cells, obtained after pregnancy. The receptors come from a female donor in good health, enrolled as a control in a pregnancy study.

The J gene is TRBJ2-7, the V gene TRBV9, with D maybe TRBD1 (6 bases). Trimming shortened V by 4 bases and J by 3 bases, and 20 bases separated the two germline ends. The CDR3 is 16 residues long. Germline V gene data show CDR1 as SGDLS and CDR2 as YYNGEE. The CDR3 is CASSTHTSLGHYEQYF. The CDR3 region has the DNA TGTGCCAGCAGCACCCACACGTCATTGGGACACTACGAGCAGTACTTC.

The rearrangement uses TRBV5-1 and TRBJ2-6, with 8 positions matching TRBD2. The CDR3 loop spans 16 amino acids. Germline V gives CDR1 SGHRS, CDR2 YFSETQ. Unmatched junction bases numbered 7, after V lost 4 bases and J lost 4 bases. The CDR3 loop reads CASSPHAGGGANVLTF. DNA for the CDR3: TGCGCCAGCAGCCCACACGCGGGAGGAGGGGCCAACGTCCTGACTTTC.

The V and J genes are TRBV5-6 and TRBJ1-1, with D possibly being TRBD1 (5 bases). The CDR3 sequence is 16 residues long. The germline CDR1 and CDR2 sequences are SGHDT and YYEEEE. V lost 0 bases to trimming and J lost 0 bases, with 12 bases between them. In DNA form, the CDR3 reads TGTGCCAGCAGCTTGGGGGGGGAGGAATTGAACACTGAAGCTTTCTTT. Translation: CASSLGGEELNTEAFF.

This CDR3 is CASSSAGIGQFF. CDR3 sequence (DNA): TGTGCCAGCAGTTCGGCAGGGATTGGACAGTTCTTC. The chain joins TRBV27 to TRBJ2-1; possibly TRBD1 for D (5 bases). CDR1 is MNHEY, CDR2 SMNVEV, per germline (reference sequence). V was shortened by 4 bases and J by 13 bases, with 14 bases between the two germline ends. The CDR3 runs 12 residues.

V is TRBV7-6 and J is TRBJ2-3, with 12 positions matching TRBD2. V shed 5 bases and J 5 bases; nucleotides not matched to a gene: 5. The CDR3 extends over 15 amino acids. Germline CDR1 is SGHVS and CDR2 is FNYEAQ. The DNA of the CDR3 is TGTGCCAGCAGCCCTAGCGGGGGGGCGGGAGATACGCAGTATTTT. Its translation: CASSPSGGAGDTQYF.

The chain combines TRBV6-5 with TRBJ1-1; the D is unclear. Trimming shortened V by 6 bases and J by 3 bases, and 11 bases separated the two germline ends. Per the germline V gene, CDR1 is MNHEY and CDR2 is SVGAGI. The CDR3 is 13 amino acids. CDR3 DNA: TGTGCCAGCAGCCCCCCCGGGGACACTGAAGCTTTCTTT. Protein: CASSPPGDTEAFF.

The sample holds a few counts of this clone. The V gene is TRBV4-3, the J gene TRBJ2-3; the D gene is possibly TRBD2 (6 bases). Deletions cut 0 bases from V and 2 bases from J, with 21 bases between. The germline gives CDR1 LGHNA, CDR2 YSLEER. The length of the CDR3 is 19 residues. CDR3 region: CASSQDGGFGLSHTDTQYF. CDR3 bases: TGCGCCAGCAGCCAAGATGGGGGGTTCGGGCTATCGCACACAGATACGCAGTATTTT.

The chain has TRBV27 and TRBJ2-7, with 7 bases fitting TRBD1. Trimming removed 6 bases from V and 1 base from J; junction bases left unmatched: 6. Germline loops: CDR1 MNHEY, CDR2 SMNVEV (reference sequence). The CDR3 length is 14 residues. The CDR3 nucleotides read TGTGCCAGCAGCCACGGGACAGCTTCCTACGAGCAGTACTTC. The encoded protein is CASSHGTASYEQYF.